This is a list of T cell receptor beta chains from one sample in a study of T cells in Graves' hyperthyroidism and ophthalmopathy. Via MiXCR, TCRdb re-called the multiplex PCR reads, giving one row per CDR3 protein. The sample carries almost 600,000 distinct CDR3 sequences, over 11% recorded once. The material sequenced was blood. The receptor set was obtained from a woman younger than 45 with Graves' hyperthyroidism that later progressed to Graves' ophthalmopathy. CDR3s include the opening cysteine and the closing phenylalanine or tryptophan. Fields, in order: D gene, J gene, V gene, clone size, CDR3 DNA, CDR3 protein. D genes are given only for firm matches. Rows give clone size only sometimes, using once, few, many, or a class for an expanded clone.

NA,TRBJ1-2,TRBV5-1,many,TGCGCCAGCAGCTTGGAACAGAACTATGGCTACACCTTC,CASSLEQNYGYTF
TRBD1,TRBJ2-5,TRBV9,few,TGTGCCAGCAGCGTCGGGACAGCTGACCTGGGTGAGACCCAGTACTTC,CASSVGTADLGETQYF
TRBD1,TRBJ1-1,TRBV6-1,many,TGTGCCAGCAGTTCGACAGGGGAGTTCACTGAAGCTTTCTTT,CASSSTGEFTEAFF
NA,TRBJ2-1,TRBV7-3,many,TGTGCCAGCAGCTTGAGGGGGACGGATCACAATGAGCAGTTCTTC,CASSLRGTDHNEQFF
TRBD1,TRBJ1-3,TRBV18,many,TGTGCCAGCTCAGCGACAGGGGAAGGAAACACCATATATTTT,CASSATGEGNTIYF
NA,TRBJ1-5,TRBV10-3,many,TGTGCCATCAGTGAGTCTGGGGGTAGCAATCAGCCCCAGCATTTT,CAISESGGSNQPQHF
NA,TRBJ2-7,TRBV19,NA,TGTGCCAGTAGTCCTCGAAGGGACATAGCCTCCTACGAGCAGTACTTC,CASSPRRDIASYEQYF
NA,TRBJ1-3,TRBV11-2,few,TGTGCCAGCAGCTCCCAGCCATCTGGAAACACCATATATTTT,CASSSQPSGNTIYF
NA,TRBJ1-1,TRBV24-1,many,TGTGCCACCAGTGGGAACGGAGTTGAAGCTTTCTTT,CATSGNGVEAFF
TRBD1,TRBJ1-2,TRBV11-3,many,TGTGCCAGCAGCGCCGGACAGGTCTATGGCTACACCTTC,CASSAGQVYGYTF
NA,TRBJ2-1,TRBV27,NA,TGTGCCAGCAGTTCCCCCCGAGGACCGACCTCTAATGAGCAGTTCTTC,CASSSPRGPTSNEQFF
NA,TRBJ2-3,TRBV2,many,TGTGCCAGCATGAACCCGGGACTCGCGACCTCAGATACGCAGTATTTT,CASMNPGLATSDTQYF
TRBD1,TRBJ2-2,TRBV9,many,TGTGCCAGCAGCGTAGCGGGGACAGTCAACACCGGGGAGCTGTTTTTT,CASSVAGTVNTGELFF
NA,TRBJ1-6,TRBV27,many,TGTGCCAGCAGGGCCCCGGGACTGAACCTTTCACCCCTCCACTTT,CASRAPGLNLSPLHF
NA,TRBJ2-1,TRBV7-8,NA,TGTGCCAGCTCAGAGAGTCTAATCTCCCAGGTGGGAAGCTCCTACAATGAGCAGTTCTTC,CASSESLISQVGSSYNEQFF
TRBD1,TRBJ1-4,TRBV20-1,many,TGCAGTGCTAGAGACCTGGGACAGCTGAGGGAACTGTTTTTT,CSARDLGQLRELFF
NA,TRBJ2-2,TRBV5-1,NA,TGCGCCAGCAGCTTGGCCGGATCTCCAGCGCTGAACACCGGGGAGCTGTTTTTT,CASSLAGSPALNTGELFF
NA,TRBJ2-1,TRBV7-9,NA,TGTGCCAGCAGCTTAGCTTCGGGCATGGGCAGTTCCTACAATGAGCAGTTCTTC,CASSLASGMGSSYNEQFF
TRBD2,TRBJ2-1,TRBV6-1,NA,TGTGCCAGCAGGGCTAGCGGGGGTCTTAGCTCCTACGAGCAGTTCTTC,CASRASGGLSSYEQFF
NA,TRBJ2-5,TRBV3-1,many,TGTGCCACCAGTCGGGGGGAGACCCAGTACTTC,CATSRGETQYF
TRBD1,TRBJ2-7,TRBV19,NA,TGTGCCAGTAGTTCGACCCCCGGACAGGGACCATCCCCCTACGAGCAGTACTTC,CASSSTPGQGPSPYEQYF
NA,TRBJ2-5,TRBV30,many,TGTGCCTGGAGGAGAACAGCGTACCAAGAGACCCAGTACTTC,CAWRRTAYQETQYF
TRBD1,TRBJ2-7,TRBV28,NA,TGTGCCAGCATTACTCCGGGACAGGGGGCCGGGCAGTACTTC,CASITPGQGAGQYF
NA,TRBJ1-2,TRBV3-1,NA,TGTGCCAGCAGCCAAGATTGGGGATTGGGTTACGGGAATGGCTACACCTTC,CASSQDWGLGYGNGYTF
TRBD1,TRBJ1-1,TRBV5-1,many,TGCGCCAGCAGCTTCGGACAGGGGGCGGGTAGCACTGAAGCTTTCTTT,CASSFGQGAGSTEAFF
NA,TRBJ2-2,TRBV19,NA,TGTGCCAGCCTTCGGGACAACACCGGGGAGCTGTTTTTT,CASLRDNTGELFF
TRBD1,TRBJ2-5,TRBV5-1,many,TGCGCCAGCAGGGCCGGGACAGGGGACGAGACCCAGTACTTC,CASRAGTGDETQYF
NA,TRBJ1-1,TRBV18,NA,TGTGCCAGCTCACAGGGGCCCGGAGGGGAGGACACTGAAGCTTTCTTT,CASSQGPGGEDTEAFF
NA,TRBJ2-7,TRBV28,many,TGTGCCAGCTCGACGGTTACCTACGAGCAGTACTTC,CASSTVTYEQYF
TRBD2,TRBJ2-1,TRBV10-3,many,TGTGCCATCACCCCGGGACTAGAGGACAATGAGCAGTTCTTC,CAITPGLEDNEQFF
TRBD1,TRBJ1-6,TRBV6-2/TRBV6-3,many,TGTGCCAGCAGACAGACAGGGGTGGTTTCACCCCTCCACTTT,CASRQTGVVSPLHF
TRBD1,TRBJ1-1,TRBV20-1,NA,TGCAGTGCTACAGGGGGCGCGGCGGGCACTGAAGCTTTCTTT,CSATGGAAGTEAFF
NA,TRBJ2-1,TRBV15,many,TGTGCCACCAGCAGAGAACGGGAACAGGGATACAATGAGCAGTTCTTC,CATSREREQGYNEQFF
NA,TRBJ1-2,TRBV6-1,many,TGTGCCAGCAGTGAGGCGGGTTTTTATGGCTACACCTTC,CASSEAGFYGYTF
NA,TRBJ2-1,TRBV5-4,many,TGTGCCAGCAGCCCGGGTGGGTACGGAGATCCCAGTGAGCAGTTCTTC,CASSPGGYGDPSEQFF
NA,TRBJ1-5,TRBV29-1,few,TGCAGCTGCGCCATGGGGGGGCCGGATCAGCCCCAGCATTTT,CSCAMGGPDQPQHF
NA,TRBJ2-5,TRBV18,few,TGTGCCAGCTCCCCAGGGACGGGACTAGAGACCCAGTACTTC,CASSPGTGLETQYF
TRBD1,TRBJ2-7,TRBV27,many,TGTGCCAGCAGGGTAGGGGACAGCGTGGCCCGCGAGCAGTACTTC,CASRVGDSVAREQYF
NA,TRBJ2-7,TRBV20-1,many,TGCAGTGCTAGAACGGGATCCTACGAGCAGTACTTC,CSARTGSYEQYF
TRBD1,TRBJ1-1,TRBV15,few,TGTGCCACCAGCCCCCAGACAGGGCGAACTGAAGCTTTCTTT,CATSPQTGRTEAFF
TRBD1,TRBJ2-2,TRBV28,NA,TGTGCCAGCAGATCCGGGACAGGGAACACCGGGGAGCTGTTTTTT,CASRSGTGNTGELFF
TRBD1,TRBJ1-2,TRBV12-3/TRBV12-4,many,TGTGCCAGCAGTTTAAGTGGGACAGGGGACTATGGCTACACCTTC,CASSLSGTGDYGYTF
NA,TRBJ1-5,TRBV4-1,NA,TGCGCCAGCAGCCAAGTGGGGGGGCCACGGAATCAGCCCCAGCATTTT,CASSQVGGPRNQPQHF
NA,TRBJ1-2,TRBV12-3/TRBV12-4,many,TGTGCCAGCAGTTCCAGCCAGGGGCTGGGCTACACCTTC,CASSSSQGLGYTF
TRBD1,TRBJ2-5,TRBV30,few,TGTGCCTGGAGTCCGGGGACAGGCCAAGAGACCCAGTACTTC,CAWSPGTGQETQYF
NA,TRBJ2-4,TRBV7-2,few,TGTGCCAGCAGCTTAGCCAGGGAAAACATTCAGTACTTC,CASSLARENIQYF
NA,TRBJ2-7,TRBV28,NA,TGTGCCAGCAGTTTACGCAGGGACCACGAGCAGTACTTC,CASSLRRDHEQYF
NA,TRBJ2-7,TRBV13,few,TGTGCCAGCTCGGGCGCGGCCTACGAGCAGTACTTC,CASSGAAYEQYF
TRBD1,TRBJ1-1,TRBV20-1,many,TGCAGTGCTAGAGCGGGGGGAGGAGGGGGCCCCACTGAAGCTTTCTTT,CSARAGGGGGPTEAFF
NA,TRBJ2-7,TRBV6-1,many,TGTGCCAGCAGGATCGGACTGGTATCCTACGAGCAGTACTTC,CASRIGLVSYEQYF
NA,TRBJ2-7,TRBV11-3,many,TGTGCCAGCAGCTTGTTGGGTACCTACGAGCAGTACTTC,CASSLLGTYEQYF
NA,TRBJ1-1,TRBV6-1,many,TGTGCCAGCAGTGAAGGAGGGTTTACTAACACTGAAGCTTTCTTT,CASSEGGFTNTEAFF
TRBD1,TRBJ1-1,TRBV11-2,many,TGTGCCAGCCGGGGGACAGTGAACACTGAAGCTTTCTTT,CASRGTVNTEAFF
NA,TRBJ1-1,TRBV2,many,TGTGCCAGCAGGGCACTAGGGCAGGTCACTGAAGCTTTCTTT,CASRALGQVTEAFF
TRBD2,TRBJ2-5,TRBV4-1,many,TGCGCCAGCAGCCAAGTATACGTTCTAGCGGGAGCCGAGACCCAGTACTTC,CASSQVYVLAGAETQYF
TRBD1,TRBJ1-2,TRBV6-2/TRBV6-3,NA,TGTGCCAGCAGTTCAGGGGGGGGAGGCTATGGCTACACCTTC,CASSSGGGGYGYTF
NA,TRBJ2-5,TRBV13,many,TGTGCCAGCAGGGATAACACAGGCCAAGAGACCCAGTACTTC,CASRDNTGQETQYF
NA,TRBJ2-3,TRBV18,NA,TGTGCCAGCTCAGTGACACGCCACAGCACAGATACGCAGTATTTT,CASSVTRHSTDTQYF
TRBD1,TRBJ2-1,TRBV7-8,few,TGTGCCAGCATCTCCGGGACAGGGATGTTTAATGAGCAGTTCTTC,CASISGTGMFNEQFF